This TCR beta chain was sequenced for a study of blood T cell repertoires in COVID-19. This table comes from immunoSEQ multiplex PCR, and its TCRdb copy is limited to in-frame clones, with some not included. Here the sample spans fewer than 250,000 clones, around 88% being singletons. This CDR3 contains 13 residues. The germline V and J ends were trimmed by 2 bases and 6 bases, with 11 bases remaining between them. CDR1 and CDR2 (germline): WSHSY, SAAADI. The chain recombines TRBV10-2 with TRBJ2-7; a weak D match, TRBD2 (6 bases). The TCR was taken from a man aged 50 to 60 with active or convalescent COVID-19. Input material: peripheral blood. In nucleotides, the CDR3 is TGCGCCAGCAGTGAGGGACCGCGGGGCGAGCAGTACTTC. It specifies CASSEGPRGEQYF.